This TCR beta chain is drawn from a study of neurological immune-mediated disorders. This clonotype was recorded at least ten times. The germline V gene encodes CDR1 DFQATT and CDR2 SNEGSKA (reference sequence). V lost 3 bases to trimming and J lost 7 bases; unmatched junction nucleotides: 5. The length of the CDR3 is 12 residues. Unsorted libraries came from 2 million PBMCs stored at -80 °C. TCRdb fed the 5' RACE reads into MiXCR, producing one record per CDR3 protein. Counted here are around 65,000 distinct CDR3 sequences, roughly 4.9% occurring once; the ten biggest clones make up approximately 5.1%.

The source of this sequence is a human donor with multiple sclerosis. The donor label of this sample is uncertain. The sequenced material came from PBMCs. The chain has TRBV20-1 and TRBJ1-2; 7 bases are a match to TRBD1. The CDR3 loop reads CSASEGALGYTF. The CDR3 coding sequence is TGCAGTGCTAGTGAGGGGGCGCTTGGCTACACCTTC.